The clone carrying this T cell receptor (beta chain) occurred once. The junction and the germline gene differ at one end; a read error may be behind it. The CDR3 loop spans 13 amino acids. The sample is drawn from a study of control samples from healthy donors and cancer patients. Profiled with immunoSEQ multiplex PCR; TCRdb holds only in-frame clones, not every one. The sample includes fewer than 200,000 clones, 85% to 95% of them seen just once. The J gene is TRBJ1-1, the V gene TRBV12-3 or TRBV12-4; perhaps TRBD1 as D (6 bases). The sample comprised blood. The TCR comes from a woman aged 55-70 years in good health. CDR3 DNA sequence: TGTGCCAGCAGACCTACAGGGTCGGGTTTATCTTTATTC. Protein sequence: CASRPTGSGLSLF.